A single sample gave rise to the 31 T cell receptor beta chains below, sequenced in a study of blood T cells in healthy people across ages. Alongside a J-beta primer mix, a sample-barcoded 5' primer served in a second PCR lasting roughly 6 to 12 cycles. TCRdb re-called the 5' RACE reads through MiXCR, storing one row per CDR3 protein. The table shows about 930,000 distinct CDR3 sequences, with 29% occurring only once. This sample also appeared in a second study, on T cells of mothers and their children.

The specimen was blood. These receptors were taken from a woman in her thirties or forties in good health.

This clonotype has a handful of counts. A much bigger clone sits one base away, suggesting this may be a read error. This rearrangement joins TRBV10-3 to TRBJ2-3; maybe TRBD1 (6 bases). Germline V CDR1 and CDR2: ENHRY, SYGVKD. The CDR3 contains 15 residues. Trimming removed 10 bases from V and 4 bases from J, with 21 bases in between. CDR3 residues: CATRSSVGAADTQYF. In nucleotides, the CDR3 is TGTGCCACCAGGAGTAGCGTGGGGGCAGCAGATACGCAGTATTTT.

This clonotype was detected many times. The chain links TRBV7-2 to TRBJ2-5; a weak D match, TRBD2 (6 bases). CDR1 SGHTA and CDR2 FQGNSA come from the germline V gene. The V gene lost 8 bases and the J gene lost 3 bases, with 16 bases spanning the gap. CDR3 length: 14 amino acids. The CDR3 region is CASGKSREEETQYF. CDR3 in DNA: TGTGCCAGCGGCAAGTCTAGGGAGGAAGAGACCCAGTACTTC.

This clonotype was counted between two and nine times. The chain employs TRBV7-9 and TRBJ2-3; tentative D call: TRBD2 (6 bases). Trimming left V 4 bases short and J 2 bases short, with 16 bases between. CDR1 is SEHNR, CDR2 FQNEAQ, per germline (reference sequence). This CDR3 region has 16 residues. Here the CDR3 DNA reads TGTGCCAGCAGCTCCCCTGGGGCGGGGCACACAGATACGCAGTATTTT. Encoded protein: CASSSPGAGHTDTQYF.

The V gene is TRBV27, the J gene TRBJ1-5; 9 bases line up with TRBD1. Germline V lookup: CDR1 MNHEY, CDR2 SMNVEV (reference sequence). This CDR3 has 15 residues. The J segment lost 5 bases and the V segment lost 4 bases, leaving 6 bases of the junction unmatched. For the CDR3, the DNA is TGTGCCAGCAGTTCGCGACAGGGGGGGTATCAGCCCCAGCATTTT. Translation gives CASSSRQGGYQPQHF.

This clonotype was observed at least ten times. The V and J genes are TRBV7-8 and TRBJ2-3; no reliable D call. Germline CDR1 is SGHVS and CDR2 is FQNEAQ. V lost 5 bases, J lost 7 bases, and 13 bases lay in between. The CDR3 length is 13 residues. The CDR3 DNA reads TGTGCCAGCAGCCACCCGGTTGGAAATACGCAGTATTTT. Its translation is CASSHPVGNTQYF.

This clonotype was observed a single time. The genes are TRBV4-3 and TRBJ2-1, with D possibly matching TRBD2 (6 bases). From germline, CDR1 is LGHNA and CDR2 YSLEER. The V end was cut by 5 bases, the J end by 6 bases, with 11 bases between. CDR3 length: 13 amino acids. The CDR3 reads CASSEAGINEQFF. The DNA for the CDR3 is TGCGCCAGCAGCGAGGCGGGAATCAATGAGCAGTTCTTC.

Turning to this clonotype: A much larger clone differs by one base, so this may be a read error. The genes are TRBV7-6 and TRBJ2-1, with TRBD1 as a possible D gene (7 bases). This CDR3 contains 16 residues. Germline-derived CDR1 and CDR2 are SGHVS and FNYEAQ. Trimming removed 1 base at V and 3 bases at J, with 13 bases between. The DNA of the CDR3 is TGTGCCAGCAGCTTAGGCGACAGGGACTTCTACAATGAGCAGTTCTTC. The encoded protein is CASSLGDRDFYNEQFF.

In its sample, this clonotype was seen many times. CDR3 coding DNA: TGCGCCAGCAGCTTCCCCCTCCGGGACAGGACACCGATAGGAAGCTACAATGAGCAGTTCTTC. This encodes CASSFPLRDRTPIGSYNEQFF. The chain links TRBV5-1 to TRBJ2-1, with TRBD1 matching over 8 bases. The CDR3 has 21 residues. J was trimmed by 3 bases and V by 2 bases; bases with no gene match: 22. Looked up from germline, CDR1 is SGHRS and CDR2 is YFSETQ.

This clonotype appeared a few times. The rearrangement links TRBV4-3 to TRBJ2-1; D remains unclear. Germline V gene sequence: CDR1 LGHNA, CDR2 YSLEER. This CDR3 comprises 13 residues. Trimming shortened V by 4 bases and J by 4 bases, and 8 bases separated the two germline ends. Written as DNA, the CDR3 is TGCGCCAGCAGCCCCTCCTGGTACAATGAGCAGTTCTTC. Residues: CASSPSWYNEQFF.

This clonotype was seen only a few times. The rearrangement links TRBV20-1 to TRBJ1-1, with D possibly matching TRBD1 (5 bases). V was pared by 3 bases and J by 0 bases, with 8 bases between. The germline CDR1 and CDR2 sequences are DFQATT and SNEGSKA (reference sequence). CDR3 size: 13 residues. In DNA form, the CDR3 reads TGCAGTGCTAGTTGGACACTGAACACTGAAGCTTTCTTT. Translating gives CSASWTLNTEAFF.

This clonotype was picked up many times. The rearrangement links TRBV5-1 to TRBJ2-5; D may be TRBD1 (5 bases). Germline CDR1 is SGHRS and CDR2 is YFSETQ. This CDR3 has 13 amino acids. V gave up 0 bases and J gave up 2 bases, with 5 bases separating them. The CDR3 loop is CASSLDRQETQYF. The CDR3 coding sequence is TGCGCCAGCAGCTTGGACAGGCAAGAGACCCAGTACTTC. Drawing the rest from reference TRBV5-1 and TRBJ2-5, the complete variable domain is KAGVTQTPRYLIKTRGQQVTLSCSPISGHRSVSWYQQTPGQGLQFLFEYFSETQRNKGNFPGRFSGRQFSNSRSEMNVSTLELGDSALYLCASSLDRQETQYFGPGTRLLVL.

The rearrangement uses TRBV7-2 and TRBJ2-7, with TRBD2 matching 8 bases. Near its end, the DNA agrees better with TRBJ2-5, so the J call may be wrong. Germline loops: CDR1 SGHTA, CDR2 FQGNSA. This CDR3 is built from 16 residues. The chain's CDR3 is CASSLTRGARRETQYF. The DNA of the CDR3 is TGTGCCAGCAGCCTGACGCGGGGGGCCCGGAGAGAGACCCAGTACTTC.

This clonotype was counted only a few times. This chain links TRBV6-5 with TRBJ2-3, with D unclear. CDR1 is MNHEY and CDR2 is SVGAGI in the germline V gene. This CDR3 has 15 amino acids. V dropped 0 bases and J dropped 0 bases, with 7 bases sitting between them. The CDR3 region has the DNA TGTGCCAGCAGTTACTCAGGGTCTAGCACAGATACGCAGTATTTT. Its protein product is CASSYSGSSTDTQYF.

The chain recombines TRBV6-6 with TRBJ1-1; 7 bases agree with TRBD1. Germline V gene data show CDR1 as MNHNY and CDR2 as SVGAGI (reference sequence). This CDR3 spans 17 amino acids. The V segment lost 0 bases and the J segment 0 bases; nucleotides outside the gene matches: 7. The DNA of the CDR3 is TGTGCCAGCAGTTACTCGACAGGGAAGGCCTTGAACACTGAAGCTTTCTTT. Encoded protein: CASSYSTGKALNTEAFF.

Of note for this clonotype: The conserved final phenylalanine or tryptophan is absent from the CDR3, which likely points to a read error. The chain links TRBV4-1 to TRBJ2-7, with 9 nucleotides matching TRBD2. The CDR3 totals 16 residues. CDR1 and CDR2 (germline): MGHRA, YSYEKL. CDR3 sequence: CACSLSPGGGAYEQYL. The CDR3 coding sequence is TGCGCCTGCAGCCTTTCTCCTGGCGGGGGGGCATACGAGCAGTACCTC.

CDR3 coding DNA: TGTGCCAGCAGCTTCTTGGCACAGGGGCCAGATACGCAGTATTTT. Its protein product is CASSFLAQGPDTQYF. The gene calls are TRBV7-2 and TRBJ2-3; 7 positions match TRBD1. Losses at the gene ends were 3 bases for V and 4 bases for J; bases not matched to a gene: 7. Per germline, CDR1 SGHTA and CDR2 FQGNSA. The CDR3 has 15 residues.

This clonotype was detected only a few times. The chain employs TRBV12-3 or TRBV12-4 and TRBJ1-2, with D possibly being TRBD1 (6 bases). Trimming removed 5 bases from V and 5 bases from J, with 21 bases in between. There are 16 residues in the CDR3. CDR3 protein: CASSPSAGGRSYGYTF. CDR3 in DNA: TGTGCCAGCAGTCCTTCAGCGGGGGGGCGCAGTTATGGCTACACCTTC.

This clonotype was observed a handful of times. The V call is TRBV21-1, the J call TRBJ2-2; the DNA was not used to check the table's D call, TRBD1. TRBV21-1 is a recognized pseudogene. The CDR3 has 15 residues. The CDR3, as DNA: TGTGCCAGCAGCAATGGACAGGGCCGCACCGGGGAGCTGTTTTTT. This encodes CASSNGQGRTGELFF.

The chain couples TRBV21-1 to TRBJ1-2; the table's TRBD1 call for D was not verified on the DNA. TRBV21-1 is a known pseudogene. CDR3 size: 15 residues. Here the CDR3 reads CASSKAEGGSYGYTF. The CDR3 DNA is TGTGCCAGCAGCAAAGCGGAGGGGGGCAGCTATGGCTACACCTTC.

This clonotype was recorded many times. The chain has TRBV20-1 and TRBJ2-1, with D maybe TRBD1 (7 bases). The CDR3 sequence is 15 residues long. V was pared by 0 bases and J by 5 bases, with 14 bases between. In germline, CDR1 is DFQATT, CDR2 SNEGSKA (reference sequence). CDR3 region: CSARDWAGGNNEQFF. The CDR3 DNA reads TGCAGTGCTAGAGATTGGGCAGGGGGGAACAATGAGCAGTTCTTC.

A remark on this clonotype: A much larger clone lies one base from this, so it may be a read error. This sequence joins TRBV9 and TRBJ2-4; TRBD1 matches 8 bases. The end of the DNA fits TRBJ2-7 better, so the J call may be wrong. From germline, CDR1 is SGDLS and CDR2 YYNGEE. This CDR3 region has 15 residues. The CDR3 DNA is TGTGCCAGCAGCGTAGGGACAGGGTCGTGGAACGAGCAGTACTTC. Its protein is CASSVGTGSWNEQYF.

This clonotype has a handful of counts. The V gene is TRBV5-1, the J gene TRBJ2-1, with TRBD2 matching 14 bases. Germline V CDR1 and CDR2: SGHRS, YFSETQ. This CDR3 comprises 19 residues. The V gene end was trimmed by 4 bases and the J gene end by 0 bases; junction bases not matched to a gene: 9. CDR3 region: CASSPPGTSGGRSYNEQFF. The CDR3, as DNA: TGCGCCAGCAGCCCCCCCGGGACTAGCGGGGGCCGCTCCTACAATGAGCAGTTCTTC.

The chain is built from TRBV27 and TRBJ2-5, with 7 positions matching TRBD1. CDR3 size: 14 residues. Losses at the gene ends were 4 bases for V and 9 bases for J; bases not matched to a gene: 11. Looked up from germline, CDR1 is MNHEY and CDR2 is SMNVEV (reference sequence). Here the CDR3 DNA reads TGTGCCAGCAGTTCCGGACAGGCGAAGTTGGCCCAGTACTTC. It translates to CASSSGQAKLAQYF.

V gene TRBV19 combines with J gene TRBJ2-5; the D gene is possibly TRBD1 (6 bases). CDR1 is LNHDA and CDR2 is SQIVND in the germline V gene (reference sequence). This CDR3 contains 15 residues. Between the trimmed V and J ends, which lost 5 bases and 3 bases, there was a span of 16 bases. CDR3 loop: CASSLQGIVEETQYF. CDR3 nucleotides: TGTGCCAGTAGTTTACAGGGCATAGTGGAAGAGACCCAGTACTTC.

This chain connects TRBV30 to TRBJ2-5, with TRBD2 as a possible D gene (6 bases). The CDR3 is made up of 12 amino acids. The germline gives CDR1 GTSNPN, CDR2 SVGIG (reference sequence). Trimming removed 5 bases from V and 6 bases from J, with 13 bases in between. In DNA, the CDR3 is TGTGCCTGGGTGGGACTTTTTAAGACCCAGTACTTC. Its protein product is CAWVGLFKTQYF.

This chain uses TRBV18 with TRBJ2-7, with D hard to call. Trimming removed 4 bases at V and 3 bases at J, with 10 bases between. Germline CDR1 is KGHSH and CDR2 is LQKENI. The CDR3 length is 13 residues. The CDR3 nucleotides read TGTGCCAGCTCACTCACCGGTATCTACGAGCAGTACTTC. It encodes CASSLTGIYEQYF.

This clonotype was picked up one time. The genes are TRBV2 and TRBJ1-1; TRBD1 matches at 9 bases. Germline CDR1 SNHLY, CDR2 FYNNEI. The junction had 6 bases not matched to a gene; V was cut back by 6 bases and J by 1 base. The CDR3 is 15 amino acids. The CDR3 DNA sequence: TGTGCCAGCAGCGGGACAGGGAATGCGAACACTGAAGCTTTCTTT. Encoded protein: CASSGTGNANTEAFF.

The V gene is TRBV21-1, the J gene TRBJ2-7. TRBV21-1 counts as a pseudogene. There are 17 residues in the CDR3. Written as DNA, the CDR3 is TGTGCCAGCAGCAAAGGACCGACCGGACAGGGCTCCTACGAGCAGTACTTC. Residues: CASSKGPTGQGSYEQYF.

This clonotype has a handful of counts. This may be a read error: a much more frequent sequence differs by one nucleotide. The chain is built from TRBV29-1 and TRBJ2-7, with D tentatively TRBD1 (6 bases). The CDR3 is made up of 12 amino acids. Germline lookup yields CDR1 SQVTM and CDR2 ANQGSEA. CDR3 nucleotide sequence: TGCAGCGCTGAATCGGACAGTAACGAGCAGTACTTC. Encoded protein: CSAESDSNEQYF.

This clonotype was observed a handful of times. V gene TRBV6-1 combines with J gene TRBJ1-2, with 7 bases matching TRBD1. The V and J ends lost 5 bases and 4 bases, in that order; junction bases with no gene match: 7. The CDR3 sequence is 14 residues long. CDR1 is MNHNS, CDR2 SASEGT, per germline. The DNA of the CDR3 is TGTGCCAGCAGTCCACAAGGACAGGTCTATGGCTACACCTTC. Residues: CASSPQGQVYGYTF.

This chain links TRBV7-7 with TRBJ2-1; D tentatively reads TRBD1 or TRBD2 (5 bases each). Germline-derived CDR1 and CDR2 are SSHAT and FNYEAQ (reference sequence). The CDR3 is made up of 15 amino acids. DNA of the CDR3: TGTGTTAGCAGCACGGGACCGGTCTCCTACAATGAGCAGTTCTTC. Translation: CVSSTGPVSYNEQFF. The variable domain in full, completed from reference TRBV7-7 and TRBJ2-1, reads GAGVSQSPRYKVTKRGQDVTLRCDPISSHATLYWYQQALGQGPEFLTYFNYEAQPDKSGLPSDRFSAERPEGSISTLTIQRTEQRDSAMYRCVSSTGPVSYNEQFFGPGTRLTVL.